The present T cell receptor beta chain was sequenced within a study of T cell responses to AZD1222 COVID-19 vaccine. Study-wide background: Second doses were pooled across both intervals (about 4 or about 12 weeks). Broader study findings: Repertoire sampling occurred only after the peak T cell response. White British donors predominated, females outnumbered males, and clonal diversity was possibly underestimated. The span of vaccine-associated CD4 TCRs extended across spike, with dominance at 160-218 and 743-854.

V shed 0 bases and J shed 5 bases, with 10 bases lying between them. This CDR3 comprises 14 residues. Per germline, CDR1 MNHNY and CDR2 SVGAGI (reference sequence). Sequencing used immunoSEQ multiplex PCR; TCRdb keeps in-frame clones, though not all of them. Of some 99,000 clones in the sample, around nine tenths were seen once. As for this clone: Its antigen remains unidentified.

This TCR came from an adult in good health. V usage is TRBV6-6 and J usage is TRBJ2-5; D gene uncertain. Sample: peripheral blood, taken on day 0 of AZD1222 vaccination. In DNA form, the CDR3 reads TGTGCCAGCAGTTACTCCTTAACACGGGAGACCCAGTACTTC. Translation gives CASSYSLTRETQYF.